This T cell receptor beta chain came from a study of cytomegalovirus exposure and HLA in healthy donors. At the level of the study: Findings of an earlier analysis included more than 90 million unique TCR beta sequences from some 190 million T cells.

CDR3 length: 14 residues. Trimming removed 2 bases at V and 0 bases at J, with 9 bases between. The germline gives CDR1 SQVTM, CDR2 ANQGSEA. The study's findings and limits: Earlier analysis found most TCR beta V segments productive about 87% or about 30% of the time. Presence/absence analyses assumed roughly uniform sequencing depth across donors. Association of 15,000 to 20,000 TCR beta sequences with HLA alleles was found at 0.05 false discovery rate in a later analysis.

The PCR contained 60 Vbeta and 13 Jbeta primers. Clones were sequenced by immunoSEQ multiplex PCR, and TCRdb holds only the in-frame ones, with some missing. This table holds some 150,000 clones, approximately 82% found once. As for this clone: What it recognizes is unknown.

Input material: PBMCs. The V gene is TRBV29-1, the J gene TRBJ2-3; D is undetermined. The receptor comes from a woman aged 35 to 49 in good health and CMV-seronegative. This chain's CDR3 is CSVENGASTDTQYF. The CDR3 nucleotides read TGCAGCGTTGAAAACGGTGCTAGCACAGATACGCAGTATTTT.